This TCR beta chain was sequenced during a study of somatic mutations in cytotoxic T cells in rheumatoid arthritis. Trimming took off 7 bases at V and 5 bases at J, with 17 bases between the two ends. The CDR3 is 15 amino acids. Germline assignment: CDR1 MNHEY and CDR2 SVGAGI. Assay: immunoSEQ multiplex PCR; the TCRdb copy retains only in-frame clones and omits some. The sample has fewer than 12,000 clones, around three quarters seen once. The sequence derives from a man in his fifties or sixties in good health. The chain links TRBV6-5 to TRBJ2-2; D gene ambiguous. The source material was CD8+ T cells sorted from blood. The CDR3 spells CASTLIPDWTGELFF. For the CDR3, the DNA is TGTGCCAGCACCCTTATTCCTGACTGGACCGGGGAGCTGTTTTTT.